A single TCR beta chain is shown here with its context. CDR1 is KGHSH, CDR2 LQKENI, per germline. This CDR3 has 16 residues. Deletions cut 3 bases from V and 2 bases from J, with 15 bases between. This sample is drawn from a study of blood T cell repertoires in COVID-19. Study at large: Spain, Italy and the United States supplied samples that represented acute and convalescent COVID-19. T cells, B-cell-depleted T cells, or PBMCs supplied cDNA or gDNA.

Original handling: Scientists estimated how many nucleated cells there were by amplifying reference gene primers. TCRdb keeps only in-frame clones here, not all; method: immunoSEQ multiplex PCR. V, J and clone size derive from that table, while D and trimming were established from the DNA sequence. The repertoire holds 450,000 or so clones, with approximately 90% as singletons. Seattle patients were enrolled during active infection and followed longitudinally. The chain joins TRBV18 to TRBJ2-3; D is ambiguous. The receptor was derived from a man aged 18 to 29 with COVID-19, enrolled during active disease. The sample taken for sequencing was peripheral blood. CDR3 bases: TGTGCCAGCTCACCCCCCGGGTTATCGGCCACAGATACGCAGTATTTT. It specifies CASSPPGLSATDTQYF.